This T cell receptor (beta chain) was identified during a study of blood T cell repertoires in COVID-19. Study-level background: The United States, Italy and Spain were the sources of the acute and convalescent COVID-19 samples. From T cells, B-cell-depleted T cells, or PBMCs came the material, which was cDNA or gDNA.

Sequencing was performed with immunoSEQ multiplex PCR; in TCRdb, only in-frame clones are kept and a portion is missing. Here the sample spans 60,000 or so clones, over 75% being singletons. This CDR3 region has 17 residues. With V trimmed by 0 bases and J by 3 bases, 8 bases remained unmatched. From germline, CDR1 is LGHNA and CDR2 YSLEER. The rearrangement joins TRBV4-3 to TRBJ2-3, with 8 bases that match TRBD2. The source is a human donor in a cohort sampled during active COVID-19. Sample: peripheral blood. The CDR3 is CASSQDALGGGTDTQYF. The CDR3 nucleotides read TGCGCCAGCAGCCAAGATGCCCTTGGCGGGGGGACAGATACGCAGTATTTT.